Listed below are T cell receptor beta chains from one sample, sequenced in a study of shared clonotypes between healthy human individuals. Repertoires were generated with immunoSEQ multiplex PCR, while TCRdb's copy carries only in-frame clones and drops some. The repertoire consists of about 460,000 clones, with approximately 71% occurring once and the leading ten covering more than 10%. The sample taken for sequencing was PBMCs. These receptors were obtained from a woman aged 40 to 50 in good health. Some clones in this sample may be carry-over from other donors' samples. Both conserved end residues are trimmed from each CDR3. The order of the fields is CDR3 length, J gene, V gene, D gene, CDR3 protein. A D gene is named only where the DNA matches it firmly.

>11|TRBJ2-7|TRBV29-1|-
SVAQLGSYEQY
>14|TRBJ1-1|TRBV14|TRBD1
ASSLGQGRLDTEAF
>10|TRBJ2-3|TRBV28|-
AWGSPTDTQY
>14|TRBJ1-5|TRBV12-5|TRBD1
ASGWMTGGAVQPQH
>8|TRBJ1-3|TRBV10-1|-
AARGNTIY
>11|TRBJ1-1|TRBV7-7|-
ASSSDRNTEAF
>18|TRBJ1-3|TRBV4-1|TRBD1
ASSPSRDRVPPLSGNTIY
>13|TRBJ2-1|TRBV5-4|TRBD2
ASSTSGASYNEQF
>13|TRBJ2-7|TRBV10-3|-
AISESARGEGEQY
>10|TRBJ2-3|TRBV30|-
AWSLTGDTQY
>12|TRBJ2-1|TRBV7-6|-
ASSLALQNNEQF
>14|TRBJ2-3|TRBV18|-
ASSPPVGGGTDTQY
>15|TRBJ2-1|TRBV15|TRBD2
ATSRDPGLAVNNEQF
>10|TRBJ2-7|TRBV7-3|-
AIGTSPGEQY
>14|TRBJ2-3|TRBV18|TRBD2
ASSPRTSGSTDTQY
>12|TRBJ2-5|TRBV4-1|-
ASSQYRLKETQY
>13|TRBJ1-4|TRBV5-1|TRBD1
ASSTDRAVGEKLF
>14|TRBJ2-1|TRBV6-4|TRBD2
ASSDSTSGDYNEQF
>9|TRBJ2-7|TRBV7-9|TRBD1
ASSDRDREY
>10|TRBJ1-4|TRBV19|TRBD1
ASSRKGARLF
>12|TRBJ2-1|TRBV7-8|-
ASSLGESHNEQF
>12|TRBJ1-2|TRBV29-1|-
SVAVGGDHYGYT
>12|TRBJ1-1|TRBV6-5|-
ASRSRRVDTEAF
>12|-|TRBV29-1|TRBD2
SVVGLAGPYEQY
>15|TRBJ2-2|TRBV28|TRBD1
ASSPPRQGVFGGELF
>14|TRBJ2-1|TRBV27|TRBD2
ASSSPSGRLVDEQF
>11|TRBJ1-2|TRBV28|-
ASTTTGRLGYT
>13|TRBJ2-1|TRBV27|TRBD2
ASSLWGGESNEQF
>9|TRBJ2-7|TRBV20-1|TRBD1
SAAQGNEQY